The 24 T cell receptor delta chains below all came from one sample that was sequenced in a study of gamma-delta chains in newborns, infants, children. TCRdb redid clone calling on the reads using CATT. In the table there are 8,500 to 13,000 delta-chain clones, 3.5% of which are singletons. The sequenced material came from blood. These receptor sequences come from a child who was a newborn, infant or young child, either healthy, febrile or measles-vaccinated (not recorded which).

Judged by abundance, this clone is medium-sized. The chain carries TRDV2 and TRDJ3; possible D gene TRDD3, 6 bases. There are 17 residues in the CDR3. V was cut by 0 bases and J by 2 bases, with 10 bases left in between. Germline V gives CDR1 GEAIGNYY, CDR2 EKD. The CDR3 sequence: CACDTVLGTWDTRQMFF. CDR3 sequence (DNA): TGTGCCTGTGACACCGTACTGGGAACCTGGGACACCCGACAGATGTTTTTC.

This clone came up a few times. This chain uses TRDV1 with TRDJ1; 7 positions match TRDD2. Germline CDR1 reads TSWWSYY; CDR2 reads QGS. CDR3 size: 19 residues. Unmatched junction bases numbered 24, after V lost 4 bases and J lost 7 bases. The CDR3 reads CALGGTGPFLRPPAIKLIF. As DNA, the CDR3 is TGTGCTCTTGGGGGAACGGGTCCCTTCCTCAGGCCGCCCGCGATTAAACTCATCTTT.

For this clone: A far larger clone is one nucleotide away, so this likely arose from a read error. This same CDR3 is encoded by further DNA sequences in the sample. V and J are TRDV2 and TRDJ1; perhaps TRDD3 as D (5 bases). CDR3 length: 17 amino acids. Trimming removed 4 bases from V and 0 bases from J, with 20 bases in between. Germline V gene lookup returns CDR1 GEAIGNYY and CDR2 EKD. This CDR3 is CACELLGGAIDTDKLIF. The CDR3 coding sequence is TGTGCCTGTGAACTACTAGGGGGCGCCATAGACACCGATAAACTCATCTTT.

This clone showed up just a few times. The chain employs TRDV1 and TRDJ1; D gene uncertain. This CDR3 spans 16 amino acids. Trimming took 4 bases from V and 0 from J, leaving 15 bases between them. Germline lookup yields CDR1 TSWWSYY and CDR2 QGS. CDR3 bases: TGTGCTCTTGGGGCAGCCCTCAGAGTTCACACCGATAAACTCATCTTT. This encodes CALGAALRVHTDKLIF.

This clone is deemed medium-sized. The chain has TRDV2 and TRDJ3; 7 nucleotides align to TRDD3. This CDR3 spans 19 amino acids. Trimming at V came to 0 bases and at J to 0 bases, leaving 7 bases not matched to a gene. Germline CDR1 is GEAIGNYY and CDR2 is EKD. The CDR3 region has the DNA TGTGCCTGTGACACCCCTGGGGGCTATACCTCCTGGGACACCCGACAGATGTTTTTC. Residues: CACDTPGGYTSWDTRQMFF.

This clone was seen only a few times. The chain combines TRDV2 with TRDJ1; TRDD3 aligns across 11 bases. Germline loops: CDR1 GEAIGNYY, CDR2 EKD. CDR3 length: 21 residues. The junction had 18 bases not matched to a gene; V was cut back by 0 bases and J by 1 base. In DNA, the CDR3 is TGTGCCTGTGACACCGTGATATCCTACAACTCTGGGGGATACAGCACCGATAAACTCATCTTT. This translates into CACDTVISYNSGGYSTDKLIF.

Remarks on this clone: The protein TCRdb gives is from a much larger clone and does not agree with this DNA's translation at residue 9, likely a read error; the protein shown here comes from the DNA. The chain is built from TRDV2 and TRDJ1, with D unclear. Germline lookup yields CDR1 GEAIGNYY and CDR2 EKD. This CDR3 spans 15 amino acids. V lost 1 base to trimming and J lost 3 bases, with 14 bases between them. The CDR3, as DNA: TGTGCCTGTGACACAATCGGGAGAAAGGCCGATAAACTCATCTTT. Translating it yields CACDTIGRKADKLIF.

This clone was detected only a few times. The CDR3 DNA reads TGTGCTCTTGGGGAACCATCTTCCTACGCCGGGGGTCTTCACCCGTACACCGATAAACTCATCTTT. Translating gives CALGEPSSYAGGLHPYTDKLIF. V and J are TRDV1 and TRDJ1, with 8 nucleotides matching TRDD2. The CDR3 covers 22 residues. Germline assignment: CDR1 TSWWSYY and CDR2 QGS. The ends lost 1 base at V and 0 bases at J; junction bases unmatched: 22.

As for this clone: A much larger clone lies a single base off, so this may be a read error. Other DNA sequences from this sample encode an identical CDR3 as well. The chain joins TRDV2 to TRDJ1, with TRDD3 identical over 8 bases. The junction had 30 bases not matched to a gene; V was cut back by 3 bases and J by 4 bases. Germline V CDR1 and CDR2: GEAIGNYY, EKD. The CDR3 is 22 amino acids. The chain's CDR3 is CACDPITSTGGYEEVQIDKLIF. CDR3 nucleotide sequence: TGTGCCTGTGACCCCATCACTTCGACTGGGGGGTACGAGGAAGTACAGATCGATAAACTCATCTTT.

This clone is medium-sized (0.01 to 0.1%) in the sample. In the same sample, other DNA sequences code for this CDR3. This chain connects TRDV2 to TRDJ1; 7 bases are shared with TRDD3. Germline CDR1 and CDR2: GEAIGNYY and EKD. With 1 base clipped from V and 4 bases from J, the junction kept 20 bases outside the gene matches. The CDR3 extends over 19 amino acids. Here the CDR3 reads CACDTVLGRREQFGDKLIF. The CDR3, as DNA: TGTGCCTGTGACACAGTACTGGGGCGACGGGAGCAATTTGGCGATAAACTCATCTTT.

This clone appeared a few times. A single base is all that separates this from a far larger clone, so a read error is likely. V usage is TRDV2 and J usage is TRDJ3, with 7 bases aligning to TRDD3. Unmatched junction bases numbered 5, after V lost 1 base and J lost 0 bases. The CDR3 loop spans 18 amino acids. Germline V gives CDR1 GEAIGNYY, CDR2 EKD. CDR3 in DNA: TGTGCCTGTGACACGGTCTGGGGGGGCTCCTGGGACACCCGACAGATGTTTTTC. Amino acid sequence: CACDTVWGGSWDTRQMFF.

This clone occurred a few times. One end of the junction varies from germline; a read error may be responsible. The V gene is TRDV2, the J gene TRDJ1; maybe TRDD2 (6 bases). This CDR3 is built from 19 residues. Germline CDR1 reads GEAIGNYY; CDR2 reads EKD. The CDR3 DNA reads as TGTGCCTGTGACCCGATCCTACCCAGATACTCTTTGTACACCGATAAACCCATCTTT. It yields the protein CACDPILPRYSLYTDKPIF.

This clone was recorded a few times. The chain is built from TRDV1 and TRDJ1; tentative D call: TRDD2 (7 bases). The CDR3 length is 23 residues. The ends were cut back, 3 bases at V and 0 bases at J, with 35 bases in the middle. CDR1 TSWWSYY and CDR2 QGS come from the germline V gene. In nucleotides, the CDR3 is TGTGCTCTTGGGGACAAGGGCACCTTCCTTTCGCTGGGGAGCCTCCCGTACACCGATAAACTCATCTTT. Amino acids: CALGDKGTFLSLGSLPYTDKLIF.

This clone turned up a few times. The rearrangement uses TRDV1 and TRDJ1, with D unresolved. V was shortened by 2 bases and J by 2 bases, with 18 bases between the two germline ends. This CDR3 is built from 17 residues. Germline CDR1 is TSWWSYY and CDR2 is QGS. CDR3: CALGELDYVYCTDKLIF. CDR3 DNA sequence: TGTGCTCTTGGGGAATTGGACTACGTCTACTGTACCGATAAACTCATCTTT.

CDR3 loop: CACDTVSVGTDKLIF. The CDR3 nucleotides are TGTGCCTGTGACACCGTGTCTGTTGGTACCGATAAACTCATCTTT. This chain uses TRDV2 with TRDJ1; D not resolved. CDR3 length: 15 amino acids. Between the trimmed V and J ends, which lost 0 bases and 2 bases, there was a span of 12 bases. CDR1 is GEAIGNYY, CDR2 EKD, per germline.

By proportion, this clone is large. The rearrangement links TRDV2 to TRDJ1; 9 bases are shared with TRDD3. Trimming took 0 bases from V and 3 from J; bases not matched to a gene: 13. The CDR3 runs to 18 residues. Germline-derived CDR1 and CDR2 are GEAIGNYY and EKD. CDR3 region: CACDTGSLTTGGPDKLIF. CDR3 in DNA: TGTGCCTGTGACACCGGTTCCTTAACTACTGGGGGACCCGATAAACTCATCTTT.

Within the sample, this clone is medium-sized (0.01 to 0.1%). The rearrangement links TRDV2 to TRDJ1; 8 bases match TRDD3. V dropped 0 bases and J dropped 3; count of bases not matched to a gene: 2. Germline loops: CDR1 GEAIGNYY, CDR2 EKD. The CDR3 is 14 residues long. The CDR3 here is CACDTVGYADKLIF. CDR3 bases: TGTGCCTGTGACACCGTGGGATACGCCGATAAACTCATCTTT.

A note on this clone: Other DNA sequences in the same sample also yield this CDR3. The rearrangement uses TRDV2 and TRDJ2; D may be TRDD3 (5 bases). The CDR3 is 15 residues long. Germline loops: CDR1 GEAIGNYY, CDR2 EKD. Trimming removed 2 bases at V and 3 bases at J, with 12 bases between. Written as DNA, the CDR3 is TGTGCCTGTGACATTCTTCTGGGTATGACAGCACAACTCTTCTTT. The encoded protein is CACDILLGMTAQLFF.

This clone turned up a few times. CDR3 DNA: TGTGCCTTTAGGGGATGGGGAGGGACCGATAAACTCATCTTT. Its translation: CAFRGWGGTDKLIF. The chain uses TRDV3 and TRDJ1; tentatively, D is TRDD3 (5 bases). CDR1 is TVYSNPD and CDR2 is GDNSRS in the germline V gene (reference sequence). The CDR3 covers 14 residues. The ends were cut back, 0 bases at V and 2 bases at J, with 13 bases in the middle. The whole variable domain, filled in from reference TRDV3 and TRDJ1, reads CDKVTQSSPDQTVASGSEVVLLCTYDTVYSNPDLFWYRIRPDYSFQFVFYGDNSRSEGADFTQGRFSVKHILTQKAFHLVISPVRTEDSATYYCAFRGWGGTDKLIFGKGTRVTVEP.

The chain has TRDV1 and TRDJ1; no definite D call. Trimming removed 0 bases from V and 0 bases from J, with 14 bases in between. CDR3 size: 17 residues. The germline CDR1 and CDR2 sequences are TSWWSYY and QGS. DNA for the CDR3: TGTGCTCTTGGGGAACTATTCGGTACCCCGTACACCGATAAACTCATCTTT. Amino acid sequence: CALGELFGTPYTDKLIF.

The rearrangement links TRDV2 to TRDJ3; 8 positions match TRDD3. The CDR3 totals 19 residues. CDR1 GEAIGNYY and CDR2 EKD come from the germline V gene. V was clipped by 0 bases and J by 0 bases; unmatched bases: 6. CDR3 residues: CACDTLVGDASWDTRQMFF. DNA for the CDR3: TGTGCCTGTGACACCCTGGTGGGGGATGCCTCCTGGGACACCCGACAGATGTTTTTC.

This chain links TRDV1 with TRDJ1, with D tentatively TRDD3 (5 bases). Trimming cost V 1 base and J 0 bases, with 24 bases left between them. The germline CDR1 and CDR2 sequences are TSWWSYY and QGS. This CDR3 contains 20 residues. In nucleotides, the CDR3 is TGTGCTCTTGGGGAACCTACCAAGGGGGCCTTGATCATTTACACCGATAAACTCATCTTT. It translates to CALGEPTKGALIIYTDKLIF.

The CDR3 coding sequence is TGTGCCTGTGACACCGTGGTGGGATTAAGGGCGACCGCCGATAAACTCATCTTT. Its translation is CACDTVVGLRATADKLIF. No V gene was called here, but the J gene is TRDJ1; no DNA check was done on the table's D call, TRDD3. The CDR3 length is 18 residues.

The V and J genes are TRDV1 and TRDJ1, with D possibly being TRDD3 (6 bases). The J gene comes from matching the DNA to germline here; TCRdb lacks it. Germline CDR1 reads TSWWSYY; CDR2 reads QGS. The CDR3 loop spans 17 amino acids. The V and J ends lost 0 bases and 5 bases respectively, with 19 bases between them. CDR3 loop: CALGELPYGGGLDKLIF. The CDR3 nucleotides read TGTGCTCTTGGGGAACTTCCCTACGGCGGGGGACTAGATAAACTCATCTTT.